These 10 T cell receptor beta chains came from one sample sequenced in a study of T cells in Graves' hyperthyroidism and ophthalmopathy. TCR beta CDR3 sequences were amplified from RNA transcripts. RT-PCR in the first round (using the HTBI primer set) targeted the TCR CDR3. TCRdb re-derived calls from the multiplex PCR reads in MiXCR, one entry per CDR3 protein. The data hold more than 350,000 distinct CDR3 sequences, with 17% observed a single time. Specimen: blood. The receptors derive from a woman aged 30 to 39 with Graves' hyperthyroidism that later progressed to Graves' ophthalmopathy.

This clonotype was counted a few times. The CDR3 reads CASSQEEWQGETQYF. The DNA of the CDR3 is TGCGCCAGCAGCCAAGAAGAATGGCAGGGAGAGACCCAGTACTTC. The chain is built from TRBV4-1 and TRBJ2-5; possible D gene TRBD1, 5 bases. V was shortened by 0 bases and J by 4 bases, with 12 bases between the two germline ends. CDR1 and CDR2 (germline): MGHRA, YSYEKL. The CDR3 loop spans 15 amino acids.

This clonotype was counted only a few times. A much more abundant neighbour one base away suggests this may be a read error. The CDR3 DNA sequence: TGTGCCAGCAGCCCTCCGCGGGGAACGGGAGGGGCCAACGTCCTGACTTTC. Its protein is CASSPPRGTGGANVLTF. The chain links TRBV27 to TRBJ2-6; D might be TRBD2 (6 bases). Trimming took off 6 bases at V and 4 bases at J, with 19 bases between the two ends. The CDR3 extends over 17 amino acids. Germline V gene sequence: CDR1 MNHEY, CDR2 SMNVEV (reference sequence).

In this sample, this clonotype turned up once. The chain carries TRBV2 and TRBJ2-2, with D perhaps matching TRBD1 (6 bases). Per the germline V gene, CDR1 is SNHLY and CDR2 is FYNNEI. The germline V and J ends were trimmed by 4 bases and 7 bases, with 10 bases remaining between them. The CDR3 loop spans 13 amino acids. DNA of the CDR3: TGTGCCAGCAGTGGGACAGTAAGCGGGGAGCTGTTTTTT. Translation: CASSGTVSGELFF.

This clonotype came up many times. The chain joins TRBV12-3 or TRBV12-4 to TRBJ2-7; tentatively, D is TRBD1 or TRBD2 (5 bases each). Deletions cut 5 bases from V and 6 bases from J, with 14 bases between. The CDR3 length is 13 residues. CDR3 nucleotides: TGTGCCAGCAGTCCCGAGGGGATGGGCGAGCAGTACTTC. This sequence encodes CASSPEGMGEQYF.

This clonotype was picked up many times. The chain combines TRBV7-8 with TRBJ1-6; D not certain. Per germline, CDR1 SGHVS and CDR2 FQNEAQ. This CDR3 spans 17 amino acids. Trimming removed 0 bases at V and 0 bases at J, with 9 bases between. The CDR3 loop reads CASSLARISSYNSPLHF. The CDR3 bases are TGTGCCAGCAGCTTAGCGCGGATCAGCTCCTATAATTCACCCCTCCACTTT.

This clonotype was seen ten or more times. This chain links TRBV20-1 with TRBJ2-7, with 8 bases fitting TRBD1. The junction had 16 bases not matched to a gene; V was cut back by 3 bases and J by 0 bases. The CDR3 has 18 amino acids. Germline V gives CDR1 DFQATT, CDR2 SNEGSKA (reference sequence). CDR3 loop: CSASVGGQGAVSSYEQYF. CDR3 coding DNA: TGCAGTGCTAGCGTGGGAGGACAGGGCGCTGTCAGCTCCTACGAGCAGTACTTC.

This clonotype occurred many times. The gene calls are TRBV28 and TRBJ2-3; D not resolved. There are 15 residues in the CDR3. The V gene lost 3 bases and the J gene lost 4 bases, with 14 bases spanning the gap. Germline CDR1 MDHEN, CDR2 SYDVKM. The CDR3 reads CASSFGRSGPDTQYF. DNA of the CDR3: TGTGCCAGCAGTTTTGGTAGGTCGGGCCCAGATACGCAGTATTTT.

This clonotype was seen many times. The V call is TRBV28, the J call TRBJ2-2, with 10 bases that match TRBD2. The ends lost 5 bases at V and 7 bases at J; junction bases unmatched: 13. Germline CDR1 and CDR2: MDHEN and SYDVKM. The CDR3 runs 17 residues. The CDR3 DNA reads TGTGCCAGCAGTGATAACGAACTAGCGGGGTGGATCGGGGAGCTGTTTTTT. It is translated as CASSDNELAGWIGELFF. The whole variable domain, remainder taken from reference TRBV28 and TRBJ2-2, is DVKVTQSSRYLVKRTGEKVFLECVQDMDHENMFWYRQDPGLGLRLIYFSYDVKMKEKGDIPEGYSVSREKKERFSLILESASTNQTSMYLCASSDNELAGWIGELFFGEGSRLTVL.

This clonotype was seen at least ten times. J is TRBJ2-5 and V is TRBV12-3 or TRBV12-4; 12 positions agree with TRBD1. With 6 bases clipped from V and 3 bases from J, the junction kept 14 bases outside the gene matches. The CDR3 is 18 residues long. CDR3 residues: CASRAGTGGLQTEETQYF. As DNA, the CDR3 is TGTGCCAGCAGAGCCGGGACAGGGGGCCTGCAGACAGAAGAGACCCAGTACTTC.

This clonotype appeared many times. The CDR3 spells CSGGVHTDTQYF. In DNA form, the CDR3 reads TGCAGTGGAGGAGTGCACACAGATACGCAGTATTTT. This sequence joins TRBV20-1 and TRBJ2-3; D remains ambiguous. Germline V lookup: CDR1 DFQATT, CDR2 SNEGSKA (reference sequence). V lost 7 bases to trimming and J lost 2 bases, with 10 bases between them. This CDR3 contains 12 residues.